A selection of T cell receptor beta chains follows, all from one sample in a study of blood T cell repertoires in COVID-19. Profiling relied on immunoSEQ multiplex PCR, and the TCRdb table lists in-frame clones only, not all of them. The sample consists of some 150,000 clones, roughly 80% of them appearing once. Sequencing used peripheral blood. These TCRs come from a woman of 80 years or more with acute or convalescent COVID-19. CDR3s include the opening cysteine and the closing phenylalanine or tryptophan. Each record gives: clone size, V gene, J gene, CDR3 protein. The size of a clone is reported for some rows only, either as once, few or many, or as a class for expanded clones.

once	TRBV10-1	TRBJ2-5	CASSRTGEETQYF
NA	TRBV6-6	TRBJ1-2	CASSLLRIGAKRTVPNYGYTF
NA	TRBV7-2	TRBJ1-3	CASSPQGINGNTIYF
once	TRBV5-5	TRBJ2-2	CASSFGQDHRGAVF
NA	TRBV5-6	TRBJ1-2	CASSAQGYYGYTF
NA	TRBV9	TRBJ2-1	CASSVLGDTGNEQFF
few	TRBV15	TRBJ1-2	CATSRAPPRGYTF
NA	TRBV10-3	TRBJ2-2	CAIRVAGANTGELFF
NA	TRBV4-1	TRBJ2-5	CASSQENTPGLLETQYF
NA	TRBV29-1	TRBJ1-1	CSVAVARDSEAFF
NA	TRBV6-5	TRBJ1-3	CASRESGGNGNTIYF
NA	TRBV6-5	TRBJ1-1	CASSRQGSLNTEAFF
NA	TRBV5-1	TRBJ2-1	CASSLGSSYNEQFF
NA	TRBV5-1	TRBJ2-3	CASSLGQGKSDTQYF
NA	TRBV4-1	TRBJ1-1	CASSQVGGRGTEAFF
once	TRBV12-5	TRBJ1-1	CASGLLENTEAFF
NA	TRBV6-5	TRBJ1-1	CASSLGGNTEAFF